The clone carrying this T cell receptor beta chain was observed at least ten times. The antigen is undetermined. TCRdb called the 5' RACE reads again in MiXCR, with one record for every CDR3 protein. The sample contains about 74,000 distinct CDR3 sequences, roughly 6.9% of which appear only once. The data derive from a study of T cells after yellow fever vaccination. Overall study: Low-cell-number fractions were prepared with SMART-Seq v4 Ultra Low Input. Study-level points and caveats: The appearance of a small share of clonotypes in both CD4 and CD8 compartments was observed. Compared with primary, the secondary response was weaker and peaked at day 5, not 15. After the booster, over 95% of CD4 and about nine tenths of CD8 primary-response clones were re-detected.

Germline CDR1 is MNHEY and CDR2 is SVGEGT. The CDR3 contains 15 residues. V dropped 2 bases and J dropped 6 bases, with 14 bases sitting between them. The source material was CD8+ T cells sorted from PBMCs, sampled 4 to 5 days after the first yellow fever vaccination. V and J are TRBV6-2 or TRBV6-3 and TRBJ2-1; D is unclear. The TCR was taken from a man aged 18 to 30 who received the YFV17D yellow fever vaccine. The CDR3 loop is CASSYKQAPVNEQFF. CDR3 DNA: TGTGCCAGCAGTTACAAGCAGGCCCCAGTCAATGAGCAGTTCTTC.